This T cell receptor (beta chain) is drawn from a study of yellow fever vaccine responses in identical twins. Study conclusions and caveats: In identical twins, vaccine T cell responses appeared partly shared and partly individual.

A single record per CDR3 protein comes from TCRdb applying MiXCR to the RT-PCR reads. The data show roughly 4,200 distinct CDR3 sequences, less than 90% seen once. Only a few counts were recorded for this clonotype. The antigen is not known. One end of the junction is discordant with germline, which a read error may explain. The CDR3 totals 13 residues. V gene TRBV12-3 or TRBV12-4 combines with J gene TRBJ1-3; D uncertain. The sample here was T cells from blood (PBMCs), unsorted or a sorted subset (not recorded which), taken before or after yellow fever vaccination (not recorded which). This clonotype originated in a young woman who received the yellow fever vaccine. CDR3 amino acids: CASSFNIGNTIYF. CDR3 coding DNA: TGCGCCAGCAGTTTTAACATTGGAAACACCATATATTTT.